This entry is about one T cell receptor (beta chain). As yet, its antigen is unknown. TCRdb re-called the reads with MiXCR, one entry per CDR3 protein. Altogether fewer than 1,000,000 distinct CDR3 sequences are present, 31% being singletons, with the ten largest covering over 11%. Germline CDR1 and CDR2: SGHAT and FQNNGV. This CDR3 contains 15 residues. V gave up 5 bases and J gave up 5 bases, with 15 bases separating them. This sample was included in a study of T cell repertoires in cytomegalovirus infection. The origin of this receptor is a human donor in good health (CMV status not recorded). Some clones in this sample may be carry-over from other donors' samples. The V call is TRBV11-2, the J call TRBJ1-4; D is perhaps TRBD1 (6 bases). The starting material was cultured CD8+ T cells from PBMCs, obtained from culture after CMV antigen stimulation. CDR3 region: CASSRKDRLNEKLFF. The DNA for the CDR3 is TGTGCCAGCAGCCGGAAGGACAGACTAAATGAAAAACTGTTTTTT.